This T cell receptor beta chain was documented in a study of blood T cell repertoires in COVID-19. Trimming cost V 6 bases and J 5 bases; bases outside gene matches: 10. The CDR3 covers 15 residues. The V gene's germline CDR1 is KGHDR and CDR2 SFDVKD. Per the original data handling: The authors estimated nucleated cell counts from reference gene primer amplification. The protocol was immunoSEQ multiplex PCR, while the TCRdb copy is restricted to in-frame clones and leaves out a portion. From that table come the V and J calls and clone size; the DNA was used to work out D and trimming. The sample has roughly 180,000 clones; 70% to 90% are singletons.

This receptor was identified in a woman aged 45-65 years who had recovered from COVID-19. Material: PBMCs or T cells enriched from blood (not recorded which). The V call is TRBV24-1, the J call TRBJ2-5; 8 bases agree with TRBD2. The CDR3 DNA sequence: TGTGCCACCAGTTACGCGGGGGGAGATGGGGAGACCCAGTACTTC. Its translation is CATSYAGGDGETQYF.